A selection of T cell receptor beta chains follows, all from one sample in a study of human T cells and chemical hapten exposure. TCRdb re-analysed the RACE reads in MiXCR, keeping a single row per CDR3 protein. The sample consists of under 50,000 distinct CDR3 sequences, around 7.6% of them appearing once. The sequences come from whole blood, collected in connection with sensitization to the hapten diphenylcyclopropenone (DPC). The receptors derive from a woman aged 50 to 60 with alopecia areata. Some clones in this sample may be carry-over from other donors' samples. Each CDR3 is given with its conserved first and last residue. The D gene is left open where the match is weak. Size is stated for part of the rows, as once, few or many counts, or as a class when the clone is expanded.

abundance | j_gene | d_gene | v_gene | CDR3aa | CDR3nt
few | TRBJ2-1 | TRBD2 | TRBV28 | CASSAPRPTSGRSNEQFF | TGTGCCAGCAGTGCCCCCCGACCGACTAGCGGGAGAAGCAATGAGCAGTTCTTC
many | TRBJ2-3 | . | TRBV7-2 | CASSLEPTDTQYF | TGTGCCAGCAGCTTAGAGCCCACAGATACGCAGTATTTT
many | TRBJ1-2 | . | TRBV7-6 | CASSLATGYGYTF | TGTGCCAGCAGCTTAGCGACGGGCTATGGCTACACCTTC
. | TRBJ2-1 | . | TRBV5-1 | CASSPGGGQRIHEQFF | TGCGCCAGCAGCCCGGGGGGCGGACAGAGAATACATGAGCAGTTCTTC
many | TRBJ2-5 | . | TRBV2 | CASSESPPGTAFPETQYF | TGTGCCAGCAGTGAAAGTCCCCCCGGGACCGCGTTCCCAGAGACCCAGTACTTC
. | TRBJ2-5 | TRBD2 | TRBV4-2 | CASSLSLAGRLQETQYF | TGTGCCAGCAGCTTATCCCTAGCGGGGCGCCTCCAAGAGACCCAGTACTTC
many | TRBJ1-1 | . | TRBV12-3/TRBV12-4 | CASSNLGGTEAFF | TGTGCCAGCAGTAACTTGGGGGGCACTGAAGCTTTCTTT
few | TRBJ2-7 | TRBD2 | TRBV9 | CASSVEGLAGPFYEQYF | TGTGCCAGCAGCGTAGAGGGACTAGCGGGACCCTTCTACGAGCAGTACTTC
few | TRBJ2-4 | . | TRBV2 | CASSVGGAKNIQYF | TGTGCCAGCAGTGTGGGCGGTGCCAAAAACATTCAGTACTTC
many | TRBJ2-4 | . | TRBV3-1 | CASSHWGGVAKNIQYF | TGTGCCAGCAGCCACTGGGGGGGCGTAGCCAAAAACATTCAGTACTTC
few | TRBJ2-3 | . | TRBV5-1 | CASSLLGRGSSDTQYF | TGCGCCAGCAGCTTGCTGGGCCGAGGATCGTCAGATACGCAGTATTTT
. | TRBJ2-1 | TRBD2 | TRBV20-1 | CSADILAGVPNEQFF | TGCAGTGCTGATATACTAGCGGGAGTCCCCAATGAGCAGTTCTTC
many | TRBJ2-2 | . | TRBV7-7 | CASSLHSLTGELFF | TGTGCTAGCAGCTTACACAGCCTCACCGGGGAGCTGTTTTTT
once | TRBJ1-2 | . | TRBV3-1 | CASSQGETVPTF | TGTGCCAGCAGCCAAGGAGAGACAGTCCCTACCTTC
few | TRBJ1-1 | . | TRBV11-2 | CASSLTGSGTEAFF | TGTGCCAGCAGCCTAACAGGGTCGGGCACTGAAGCTTTCTTT
many | TRBJ1-1 | . | TRBV10-3 | CAISEGNTEAFF | TGTGCCATCAGTGAAGGGAACACTGAAGCTTTCTTT
. | TRBJ2-1 | . | TRBV3-1 | CASSQFSSNEQFF | TGTGCCAGCAGCCAATTCAGTTCCAATGAGCAGTTCTTC
many | TRBJ1-1 | TRBD1 | TRBV5-1 | CASSRGTGGGVGSEAFF | TGCGCCAGCAGCCGAGGGACAGGGGGCGGCGTTGGCTCTGAAGCTTTCTTT
many | TRBJ2-5 | . | TRBV29-1 | CSVVEIYSQYF | TGCAGCGTTGTGGAGATATATTCCCAGTACTTC
many | TRBJ1-1 | . | TRBV6-5 | CASSIRAGTEAFF | TGTGCCAGCAGTATCCGGGCCGGGACTGAAGCTTTCTTT
many | TRBJ2-7 | TRBD1 | TRBV28 | CASSLRFRAGQGFSYEQYF | TGTGCCAGCAGTTTGCGGTTTCGGGCGGGACAGGGATTCTCCTACGAGCAGTACTTC
many | TRBJ2-5 | TRBD2 | TRBV20-1 | CSARIPLREVGTQYF | TGCAGTGCTAGAATACCGTTGCGGGAGGTAGGGACCCAGTACTTC
many | TRBJ1-6 | . | TRBV18 | CASSPSTASLSPLHF | TGTGCCAGCTCACCTTCCACTGCATCCCTTTCACCCCTCCACTTT
many | TRBJ1-1 | . | TRBV29-1 | CSVEGAGAINTEAFF | TGCAGCGTTGAGGGCGCAGGGGCCATCAACACTGAAGCTTTCTTT
. | TRBJ2-3 | TRBD2 | TRBV10-3 | CAISESSSGRADTQYF | TGTGCCATCAGTGAGTCAAGTAGCGGGAGGGCAGATACGCAGTATTTT
. | TRBJ2-7 | . | TRBV7-2 | CASSNIIQGAGYEQYF | TGTGCCAGCAGCAACATTATTCAGGGCGCGGGGTACGAGCAGTACTTC
few | TRBJ1-2 | . | TRBV20-1 | CSASVGITYGYTF | TGCAGTGCTAGTGTCGGTATCACCTATGGCTACACCTTC
few | TRBJ2-1 | TRBD2 | TRBV7-2 | CASSLSGARTSGIF | TGTGCCAGCAGCTTATCGGGGGCCCGGACTAGCGGGATCTTC
few | TRBJ2-7 | . | TRBV28 | CASSLWGPSYEQYF | TGTGCCAGCAGTTTATGGGGACCGTCATACGAGCAGTACTTC
few | TRBJ2-3 | . | TRBV24-1 | CATARAPGTTTDTQYF | TGTGCCACCGCAAGGGCCCCCGGGACAACTACGGATACGCAGTATTTT
many | TRBJ2-2 | . | TRBV19 | CASRRRDTGELFF | TGTGCCAGTAGAAGGCGGGACACCGGGGAGCTGTTTTTT
many | TRBJ2-2 | . | TRBV2 | CASKETGNTGELFF | TGTGCCAGCAAGGAGACAGGGAACACCGGGGAGCTGTTTTTT
medium-sized | TRBJ1-2 | . | TRBV11-2 | CASSLPSPYGYTF | TGTGCCAGCAGCTTACCGTCTCCCTATGGCTACACCTTC
many | TRBJ1-6 | TRBD1 | TRBV2 | CASSSTGPFLPLHF | TGTGCCAGCAGTTCGACAGGGCCTTTCTTACCCCTCCACTTT
many | TRBJ1-2 | . | TRBV9 | CASKRGAAYGYTF | TGTGCCAGCAAGAGGGGGGCAGCCTATGGCTACACCTTC
. | TRBJ2-7 | TRBD2 | TRBV27 | CASRKREGLGEQYF | TGTGCCAGCAGGAAGCGGGAGGGCTTGGGGGAGCAGTACTTC
many | TRBJ2-1 | TRBD2 | TRBV10-3 | CAISESLHSGTSSNEQFF | TGTGCCATCAGTGAGTCACTTCACTCCGGGACTAGCTCCAATGAGCAGTTCTTC
many | TRBJ2-6 | . | TRBV7-8 | CASSLAGANVLTF | TGTGCCAGCAGCTTAGCTGGGGCCAACGTCCTGACTTTC
many | TRBJ2-1 | TRBD1 | TRBV29-1 | CSVPTGSRYNEQFF | TGCAGCGTCCCGACAGGGAGCCGATACAATGAGCAGTTCTTC
many | TRBJ2-7 | TRBD1 | TRBV29-1 | CSGGDRYEQYF | TGCAGCGGGGGGGACAGGTACGAGCAGTACTTC
many | TRBJ2-2 | . | TRBV19 | CASSMIWAGELFF | TGTGCCAGTAGTATGATTTGGGCCGGGGAGCTGTTTTTT
few | TRBJ2-1 | TRBD2 | TRBV29-1 | CSVPKAGGYNEQFF | TGCAGCGTGCCCAAGGCGGGGGGGTACAATGAGCAGTTCTTC
many | TRBJ2-3 | . | TRBV11-2 | CASSLGLRDTQYF | TGTGCCAGCAGCTTAGGCCTCAGAGATACGCAGTATTTT
many | TRBJ1-5 | . | TRBV12-3/TRBV12-4 | CASSWGAGASNQPQHF | TGTGCCAGCAGTTGGGGGGCAGGGGCGAGCAATCAGCCCCAGCATTTT
many | TRBJ1-6 | TRBD1 | TRBV20-1 | CSASSGTGNSPLHF | TGCAGTGCTAGTTCCGGGACAGGGAATTCACCCCTCCACTTT
. | TRBJ2-3 | . | TRBV5-1 | CASSLEAGTDTQYF | TGCGCCAGCAGCTTGGAAGCGGGCACAGATACGCAGTATTTT
many | TRBJ2-6 | . | TRBV18 | CASSRASGANVLTF | TGTGCCAGCTCACGGGCCTCTGGGGCCAACGTCCTGACTTTC
few | TRBJ1-1 | . | TRBV29-1 | CSVYGGTEAFF | TGCAGCGTGTACGGGGGGACTGAAGCTTTCTTT
. | TRBJ2-7 | TRBD2 | TRBV3-1 | CASSRAGAGAMEQYF | TGTGCCAGCAGCCGTGCTGGAGCGGGAGCTATGGAGCAGTACTTC
many | TRBJ1-5 | TRBD1 | TRBV19 | CASGTGGRGNQPQHF | TGTGCCAGCGGGACAGGGGGCAGGGGCAATCAGCCCCAGCATTTT
many | TRBJ2-7 | . | TRBV29-1 | CSAGETYEQYF | TGCAGCGCTGGTGAAACCTACGAGCAGTACTTC
many | TRBJ2-3 | . | TRBV12-3/TRBV12-4 | CASSPSTFTDTQYF | TGTGCCAGCAGTCCCAGTACGTTCACAGATACGCAGTATTTT
few | TRBJ2-7 | TRBD2 | TRBV20-1 | CSAGRLAASYEQYF | TGCAGTGCTGGCCGCCTAGCGGCATCCTACGAGCAGTACTTC
. | TRBJ2-5 | . | TRBV18 | CASSPLSGQETQYF | TGTGCCAGCTCACCTCTTAGCGGCCAAGAGACCCAGTACTTC
many | TRBJ1-1 | . | TRBV11-3 | CASSLLTGFNEAFF | TGTGCCAGCAGCTTACTGACGGGCTTCAATGAAGCTTTCTTT
many | TRBJ2-7 | TRBD1 | TRBV6-5 | CASSNISGRGYEQYF | TGTGCCAGCAGTAACATATCGGGCAGGGGGTACGAGCAGTACTTC
. | TRBJ1-2 | . | TRBV9 | CASSSAANYGYTF | TGTGCCAGCAGCTCAGCAGCTAACTATGGCTACACCTTC
many | TRBJ2-3 | TRBD2 | TRBV18 | CASSPAGAGTDTQYF | TGTGCCAGCTCACCAGCGGGAGCGGGGACAGATACGCAGTATTTT
. | TRBJ2-4 | TRBD2 | TRBV7-9 | CASSPRLADKNIQYF | TGTGCCAGCAGCCCCCGACTAGCGGACAAAAACATTCAGTACTTC